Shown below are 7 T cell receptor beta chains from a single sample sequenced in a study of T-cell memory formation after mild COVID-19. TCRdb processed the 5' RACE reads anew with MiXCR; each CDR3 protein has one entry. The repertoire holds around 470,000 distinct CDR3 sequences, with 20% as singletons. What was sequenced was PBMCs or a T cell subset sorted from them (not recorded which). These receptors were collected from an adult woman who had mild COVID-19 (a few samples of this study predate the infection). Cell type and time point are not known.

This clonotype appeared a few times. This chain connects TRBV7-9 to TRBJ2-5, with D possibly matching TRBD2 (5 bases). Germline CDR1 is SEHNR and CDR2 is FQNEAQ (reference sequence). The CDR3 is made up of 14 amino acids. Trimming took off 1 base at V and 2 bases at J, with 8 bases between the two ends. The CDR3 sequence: CASSLGGNQETQYF. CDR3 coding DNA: TGTGCCAGCAGCTTAGGAGGGAATCAAGAGACCCAGTACTTC.

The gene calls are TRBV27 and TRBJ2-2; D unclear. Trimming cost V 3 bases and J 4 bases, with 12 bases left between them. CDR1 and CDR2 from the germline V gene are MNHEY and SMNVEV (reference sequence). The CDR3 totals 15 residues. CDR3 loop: CASSFQRHGTGELFF. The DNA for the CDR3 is TGTGCCAGCAGTTTCCAAAGACACGGCACCGGGGAGCTGTTTTTT.

The CDR3 DNA reads as TGCAGCGTTGCGGGACAGACAGATACGCAGTATTTT. Its protein product is CSVAGQTDTQYF. This chain connects TRBV29-1 to TRBJ2-3, with TRBD1 matching over 7 bases. Looked up from germline, CDR1 is SQVTM and CDR2 is ANQGSEA. CDR3 length equals 12 residues. The J segment lost 3 bases and the V segment lost 4 bases, leaving 1 base of the junction unmatched.

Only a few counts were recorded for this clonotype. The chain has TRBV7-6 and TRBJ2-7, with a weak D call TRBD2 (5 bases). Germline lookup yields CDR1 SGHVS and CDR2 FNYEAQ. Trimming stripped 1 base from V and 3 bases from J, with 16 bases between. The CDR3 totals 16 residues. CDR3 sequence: CASSLGPGEMNYEQYF. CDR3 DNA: TGTGCCAGCAGCTTAGGCCCCGGGGAGATGAACTACGAGCAGTACTTC.

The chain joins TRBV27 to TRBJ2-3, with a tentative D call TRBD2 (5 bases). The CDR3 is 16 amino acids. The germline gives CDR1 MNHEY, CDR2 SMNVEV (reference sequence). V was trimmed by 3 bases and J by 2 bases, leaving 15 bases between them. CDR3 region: CASSFSGMVATDTQYF. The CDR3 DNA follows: TGTGCCAGCAGTTTTTCGGGGATGGTGGCCACAGATACGCAGTATTTT.

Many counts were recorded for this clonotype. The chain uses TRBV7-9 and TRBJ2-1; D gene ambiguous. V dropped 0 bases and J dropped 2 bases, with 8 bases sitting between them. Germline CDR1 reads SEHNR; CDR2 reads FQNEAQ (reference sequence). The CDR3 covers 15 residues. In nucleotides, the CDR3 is TGTGCCAGCAGCTTAGCTGGGGTCACCTACAATGAGCAGTTCTTC. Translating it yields CASSLAGVTYNEQFF.

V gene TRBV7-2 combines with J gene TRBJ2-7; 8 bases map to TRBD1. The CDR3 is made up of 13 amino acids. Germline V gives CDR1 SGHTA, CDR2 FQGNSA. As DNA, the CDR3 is TGTTCCGGTTCACAGGGGGTGTCCTACGAGCAGTACTTC. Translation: CSGSQGVSYEQYF.